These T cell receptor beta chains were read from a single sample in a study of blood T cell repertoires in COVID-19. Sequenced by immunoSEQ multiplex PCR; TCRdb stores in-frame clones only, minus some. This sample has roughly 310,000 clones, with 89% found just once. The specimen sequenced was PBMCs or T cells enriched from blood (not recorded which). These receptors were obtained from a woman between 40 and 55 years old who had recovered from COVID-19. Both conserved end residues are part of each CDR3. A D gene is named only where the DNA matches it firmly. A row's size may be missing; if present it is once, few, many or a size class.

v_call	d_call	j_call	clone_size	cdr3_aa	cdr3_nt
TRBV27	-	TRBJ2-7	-	CASRPSFPGEQYF	TGTGCCAGCAGACCCTCTTTTCCGGGGGAGCAGTACTTC
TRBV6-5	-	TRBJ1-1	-	CASSYRALNTEAFF	TGTGCCAGCAGTTACAGAGCATTGAACACTGAAGCTTTCTTT
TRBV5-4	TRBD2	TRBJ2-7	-	CASSHGQREGYEQYF	TGTGCCAGCAGCCACGGACAGCGGGAGGGCTACGAGCAGTACTTC
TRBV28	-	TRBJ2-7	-	CASSRSTGTLAYEQYF	TGTGCCAGCAGTCGAAGTACCGGGACACTCGCCTACGAGCAGTACTTC
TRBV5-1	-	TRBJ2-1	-	CASSPETGTYNEQFF	TGCGCCAGCAGCCCAGAGACGGGAACCTACAATGAGCAGTTCTTC
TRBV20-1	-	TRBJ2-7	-	CSASLDNYEQYF	TGCAGTGCTAGTTTGGACAACTACGAGCAGTACTTC
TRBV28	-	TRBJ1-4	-	CASSNGGLRTNEKLFF	TGTGCCAGCAGTAACGGGGGGCTGAGAACTAATGAAAAACTGTTTTTT
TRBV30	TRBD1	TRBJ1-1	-	CAWSLPGGNTEAFF	TGTGCCTGGAGCCTACCAGGGGGGAACACTGAAGCTTTCTTT
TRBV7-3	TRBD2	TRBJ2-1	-	CASSPGTSGISEQFF	TGTGCCAGCAGCCCCGGGACTAGCGGGATTAGTGAGCAGTTCTTC
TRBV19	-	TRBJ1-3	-	CASSRWGDSGNTIYF	TGTGCCAGTAGTAGGTGGGGCGACTCTGGAAACACCATATATTTT
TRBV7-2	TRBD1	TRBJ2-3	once	CASSHGQGSSYTDTQYF	TGTGCCAGCAGCCACGGACAGGGGTCCTCTTACACAGATACGCAGTATTTT
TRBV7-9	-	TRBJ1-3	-	CASSLPDANTIYF	TGTGCCAGCAGCTTACCCGATGCGAACACCATATATTTT
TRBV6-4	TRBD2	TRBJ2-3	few	CASSRLAGESDTQYF	TGTGCCAGCAGCCGACTAGCGGGGGAATCAGATACGCAGTATTTT
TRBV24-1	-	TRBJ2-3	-	CATELSGSTDTQYF	TGTGCCACCGAACTAAGCGGTTCCACAGATACGCAGTATTTT
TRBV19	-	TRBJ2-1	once	CASSIDGRNSYNEQFF	TGTGCCAGTAGTATAGACGGGAGAAATTCCTACAATGAGCAGTTCTTC
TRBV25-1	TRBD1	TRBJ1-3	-	CASTRQGTSGNTIYF	TGTGCCAGCACCCGACAGGGGACCTCTGGAAACACCATATATTTT
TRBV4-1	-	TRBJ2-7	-	CASSQEAGWVHEQYF	TGCGCCAGCAGCCAAGAGGCGGGGTGGGTCCACGAGCAGTACTTC
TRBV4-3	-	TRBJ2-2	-	CASSQELPGGSTGELFF	TGCGCCAGCAGCCAAGAATTACCAGGGGGGAGCACCGGGGAGCTGTTTTTT
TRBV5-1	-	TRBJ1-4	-	CASSLDRHEKLFF	TGCGCCAGCAGCTTGGACAGACATGAAAAACTGTTTTTT
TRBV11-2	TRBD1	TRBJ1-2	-	CASSLRQGWGYGYTF	TGTGCCAGCAGCTTAAGACAGGGTTGGGGCTATGGCTACACCTTC
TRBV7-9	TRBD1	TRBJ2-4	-	CASSSTRQGRRNIQYF	TGTGCCAGCAGCTCAACCCGACAGGGAAGGCGAAACATTCAGTACTTC
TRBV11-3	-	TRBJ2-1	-	CASSLVRGEQFF	TGTGCCAGCAGCTTAGTTCGAGGCGAGCAGTTCTTC
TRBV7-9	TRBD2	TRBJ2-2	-	CASSFFITSGRAGELFF	TGTGCCAGCAGCTTCTTCATAACTAGCGGGAGGGCCGGGGAGCTGTTTTTT
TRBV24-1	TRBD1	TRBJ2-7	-	CATSDRTGYSNEQYF	TGTGCCACCAGTGATAGGACAGGGTACAGCAACGAGCAGTACTTC
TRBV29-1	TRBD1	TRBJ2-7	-	CSVKTGFAYEQYF	TGCAGCGTAAAGACAGGGTTCGCCTACGAGCAGTACTTC
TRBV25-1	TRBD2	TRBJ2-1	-	CASSLAGGKDEQFF	TGTGCCAGCAGCCTAGCGGGAGGAAAGGATGAGCAGTTCTTC
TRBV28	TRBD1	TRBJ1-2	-	CASSSQGVDGYTF	TGTGCCAGCAGTTCACAGGGGGTGGATGGCTACACCTTC
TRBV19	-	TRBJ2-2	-	CASIRGSNTGELFF	TGTGCCAGTATTAGAGGGAGTAACACCGGGGAGCTGTTTTTT
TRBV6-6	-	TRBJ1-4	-	CASSLSLQGKLFF	TGTGCCAGCAGTTTAAGCCTTCAGGGAAAACTGTTTTTT
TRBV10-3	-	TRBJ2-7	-	CAISVGRDMDEQYF	TGTGCCATCAGTGTGGGCAGGGATATGGACGAGCAGTACTTC
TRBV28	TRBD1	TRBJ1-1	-	CASIITGVGTEAFF	TGTGCCAGCATCATTACAGGGGTTGGCACTGAAGCTTTCTTT
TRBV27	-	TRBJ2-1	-	CASSPSGWNEQFF	TGTGCCAGCAGTCCATCGGGGTGGAATGAGCAGTTCTTC
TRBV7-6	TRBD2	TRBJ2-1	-	CASSPGLAYNEQFF	TGTGCCAGCAGTCCGGGACTAGCGTACAATGAGCAGTTCTTC
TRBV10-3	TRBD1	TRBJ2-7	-	CAISDLRPGQGAYEQYF	TGTGCCATCAGTGACCTAAGACCGGGACAGGGGGCCTACGAGCAGTACTTC
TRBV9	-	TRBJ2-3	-	CASSGGDSTDTQYF	TGTGCCAGCAGCGGGGGGGATAGCACAGATACGCAGTATTTT
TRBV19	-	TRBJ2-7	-	CASSIARGSYEQYF	TGTGCCAGTAGTATCGCCAGGGGCTCCTACGAGCAGTACTTC
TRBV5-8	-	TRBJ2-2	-	CASSLARQNTGELFF	TGTGCCAGCAGCTTGGCCAGGCAGAACACCGGGGAGCTGTTTTTT
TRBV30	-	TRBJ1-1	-	CAWNPPPRSNTEAFF	TGTGCCTGGAATCCCCCCCCGAGATCGAACACTGAAGCTTTCTTT
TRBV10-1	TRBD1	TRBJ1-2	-	CASSDLGQGDGYTF	TGCGCCAGCAGTGATCTGGGACAGGGGGACGGCTACACCTTC
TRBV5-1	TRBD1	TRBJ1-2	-	CASSSATGREDGYTF	TGCGCCAGCAGCTCTGCGACAGGGAGAGAGGATGGCTACACCTTC
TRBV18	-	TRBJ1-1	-	CASSPGRPNTEAFF	TGTGCCAGCTCACCGGGGCGGCCGAACACTGAAGCTTTCTTT
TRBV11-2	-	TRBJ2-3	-	CASSLAEVPDTQYF	TGTGCCAGCAGCTTAGCCGAGGTGCCAGATACGCAGTATTTT
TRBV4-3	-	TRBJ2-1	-	CASSQGGLPEFF	TGCGCCAGCAGCCAGGGGGGACTTCCCGAGTTCTTC
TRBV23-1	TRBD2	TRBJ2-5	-	CASSLTSGPETQYF	TGCGCCAGCAGCCTCACTAGCGGCCCGGAGACCCAGTACTTC
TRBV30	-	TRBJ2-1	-	CAWSVRLGVEQFF	TGTGCCTGGAGTGTACGCCTCGGGGTTGAGCAGTTCTTC
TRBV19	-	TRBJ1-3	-	CASRPDSQTSGNTIYF	TGTGCCAGCCGACCGGACAGCCAAACCTCTGGAAACACCATATATTTT
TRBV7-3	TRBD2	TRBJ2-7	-	CASSLSSGSTYEQYF	TGTGCCAGCAGCTTATCTAGCGGGAGTACCTACGAGCAGTACTTC
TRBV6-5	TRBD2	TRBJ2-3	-	CASSYKGLAGADTQYF	TGTGCCAGCAGTTACAAGGGACTAGCGGGAGCGGATACGCAGTATTTT
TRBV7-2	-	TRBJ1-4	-	CASSLGSGNGEKLFF	TGTGCCAGCAGCTTAGGCTCGGGGAACGGTGAAAAACTGTTTTTT
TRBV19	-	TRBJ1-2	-	CASTLGQPNYGYTF	TGTGCCAGTACCCTTGGACAGCCGAACTATGGCTACACCTTC
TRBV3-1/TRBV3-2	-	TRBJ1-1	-	CASSQASMNTEAFF	TGTGCCAGCAGCCAAGCCTCTATGAACACTGAAGCTTTCTTT
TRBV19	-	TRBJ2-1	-	CASSRAALRPIYNEQFF	TGTGCCAGTAGTCGAGCCGCGCTCCGCCCCATTTACAATGAGCAGTTCTTC
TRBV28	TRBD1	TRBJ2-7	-	CASSPPTGLTNEQYF	TGTGCCAGCAGTCCTCCGACAGGGCTGACAAACGAGCAGTACTTC